This T cell receptor (beta chain) emerged from a study of blood T cell repertoires in COVID-19. Study overall: The study drew acute and convalescent COVID-19 samples from the United States, Italy and Spain. PBMCs, B-cell-depleted T cells, or T cells were the source of the cDNA or gDNA that made up the material.

Seattle-derived patients entered the study during active infection and were followed longitudinally. In the original analysis: Amplification of reference gene primers provided the estimated nucleated cell counts. Repertoires were generated with immunoSEQ multiplex PCR, while TCRdb's copy carries only in-frame clones and drops some. Clone size and the V and J calls come from that table; the DNA yielded D and trimming. The sample yields some 180,000 clones, approximately 90% seen once. The germline CDR1 and CDR2 sequences are SNHLY and FYNNEI. The CDR3 length is 18 residues. Unmatched junction bases numbered 9, after V lost 6 bases and J lost 3 bases.

This chain connects TRBV2 to TRBJ2-3; the match to TRBD2 covers 16 bases. This TCR was recovered from a middle-aged man with COVID-19, enrolled during active disease. Sequencing was carried out using peripheral blood. The CDR3 DNA reads TGTGCCAGCAGAGCCGGGACTAGCGGGAGGGCCAGAACAGATACGCAGTATTTT. This gives the protein CASRAGTSGRARTDTQYF.